The present T cell receptor beta chain was sequenced within a study of Graves' ophthalmopathy and Graves' hyperthyroidism. For the study at large: No progression to ophthalmopathy over 18 months defined stable hyperthyroidism.

The TCR beta CDR3 regions underwent amplification from RNA transcripts. HTBI primers were used in a first-round RT-PCR, which preceded a second-round multiplex PCR. TCRdb itself ran the multiplex PCR reads through MiXCR, one entry per CDR3 protein. The sample records about 590,000 distinct CDR3 sequences, about 35% being singletons. Concerning this clonotype: The antigen remains unidentified.

Findings and caveats of the study: The model predicted progression of ophthalmopathy with a sensitivity of 60% to 71%, and its specificity was 72% to 85%. With roughly 88% sensitivity and roughly 76% specificity, a 13-signature model separated ophthalmopathy from stable hyperthyroidism. Most expanded clonotypes from thyroid (those above 0.001 frequency) were also found in blood.

CDR3 size: 17 residues. The germline V gene has CDR1 SGHDT and CDR2 YYEEEE. Trimming took 1 base from V and 4 from J; bases not matched to a gene: 13. The chain has TRBV5-6 and TRBJ1-2; 7 positions agree with TRBD1. This receptor was taken from an adult man with Graves' hyperthyroidism. Sequencing input: peripheral blood or thyroid tissue (not recorded which). CDR3 nucleotide sequence: TGTGCCAGCAGCTTGTTCTATAAATGGGGACAGCCCTATGGCTACACCTTC. It specifies CASSLFYKWGQPYGYTF.